This T cell receptor beta chain comes out of a study of beta chain features in type 1 diabetes. Broader study findings: Diminished insertions and augmented deletions at VDJ junctions characterized type 1 diabetes patients. Moderately but significantly shorter TCRB CDR3s were found in Type 1 diabetes patients in all four CD4+ subsets.

About this clone itself: What it recognizes is unknown.

CDR3 length: 15 amino acids. Germline V gives CDR1 MNHEY, CDR2 SVGAGI. Trimming took off 0 bases at V and 8 bases at J, with 16 bases between the two ends. The entirety of the isolated RNA underwent reverse transcription, so expressed TCRB transcripts were sequenced. TCRdb's table, derived via immunoSEQ multiplex PCR, lists solely in-frame clones and lacks some. The sample consists of around 340,000 clones, around 9.3% of them appearing once. What was sequenced was central memory CD4+ T cells from blood. The V and J genes are TRBV6-5 and TRBJ1-2; possible D gene TRBD1, 5 bases. This TCR was recovered from a man younger than 45 with type 1 diabetes. The CDR3 nucleotides are TGTGCCAGCAGTTACTCGGTCGGCCAGGGCGCAGGCTACACCTTC. Translated: CASSYSVGQGAGYTF.